This T cell receptor beta chain was found in a study of sequential checkpoint blockade in melanoma (dated by TCRdb to the late 2010s). At the level of the whole study: Using 1:1 randomization, the trial assigned patients either to first-line nivolumab followed by ipilimumab (arm A) or to ipilimumab followed by nivolumab (arm B). Maintenance nivolumab came after both trial sequences. What the study reported, not specific to this receptor: The response-prediction model combining TCR metrics and mutation burden needs validation in larger, independent patient cohorts.

Details on this clone: Its antigen is currently not known. No much larger clonotype is one base removed from it; base qualities were not supplied.

This specimen's treatment or condition label, interpreted: randomized to nivolumab then ipilimumab (arm A) or the reverse (arm B). Prior DNA-damaging chemotherapy had not been received by any trial patient. Live CD3+CD8+ cells negative for CD19 and CD56 were sorted from thawed PBMCs on a FACS Aria II flow cytometer. The samples were obtained from melanoma patients enrolled in CheckMate 064, an open-label, randomized phase II trial testing sequential checkpoint blockade. Peripheral blood mononuclear cells were collected by leukapheresis, purified with Ficoll-Paque, and frozen in human serum with approximately 10% DMSO. Right after sorting, the blood CD3+CD8+ cells were verified to be >95% pure, and DNA extraction followed. TCRbeta CDR3 regions were immunosequenced from genomic DNA with the immunoSEQ Assay. Genomic DNA was amplified by bias-controlled multiplex PCR before high-throughput sequencing. Processing in the source paper ran as follows. To quantify the absolute abundance of each unique TCRbeta CDR3 region, the sequences were collapsed and filtered. Clonality, defined as 1 minus Pielou's evenness, was calculated using only productive rearrangements. Clones with significantly greater frequencies in on-treatment versus baseline samples were identified using a previously published method. TCRdb holds this immuneACCESS table with in-frame rearrangements only. Some clones are missing; in checked studies, unresolved V genes explain under half, and the rest has no known cause. Clone size and V and J calls were adopted from that table, with D and trimming inferred from the DNA. The table for this sample lists about 3,400 clones; under 75% of them were counted only once. Around a fifth of the sample belongs to the ten largest clones.

This receptor was identified in a human donor with melanoma. Specimen: CD8+ T cells sorted from blood (inferred from file names), collected from a patient given nivolumab and ipilimumab in sequence.

The CDR3 here reads CASSLFEGMTEAFF. Here is the DNA: TGCGCCAGCAGCTTGTTTGAGGGTATGACTGAAGCTTTCTTT. The rearrangement combines TRBV5-1 with TRBJ1-1, with the D gene not confidently named. Between the V and J ends, shortened by 1 base and 5 bases respectively, the junction contains 12 bases. The CDR3 contains 14 residues, cysteine and phenylalanine counted. Solely the CDR3 DNA is kept, with 42 bases framed from the first base. CDR1 SGHRS and CDR2 YFSETQ are derived from the germline V gene.